The sequence of this T cell receptor beta chain was determined in a study of human T cells and chemical hapten exposure. General study results and limits: Expanded TCR sets contained significantly more large CDR3 similarity clusters than controls.

This clonotype was counted between two and nine times. The antigen is undetermined. The V end was cut by 5 bases, the J end by 4 bases, with 16 bases between. CDR3 length: 15 residues. Germline CDR1 is SGHTA and CDR2 is FQGTGA. TCRdb reprocessed the RACE reads via MiXCR and lists one record per CDR3 protein. The repertoire consists of fewer than 350,000 distinct CDR3 sequences, with 7.5% to 8% occurring once and the leading ten covering 0.9% to 1.5%. The time point denotes: pre-sensitization, week 0. Treatment: therapeutic diphenylcyclopropenone sensitization with weekly scalp DPC. The authors extracted total RNA from unfractionated whole blood.

The chain recombines TRBV7-3 with TRBJ2-3; TRBD2 is a possible D gene (6 bases). This receptor was identified in a man aged 18 to 30 with alopecia areata. Some clones in this sample may be carry-over from other donors' samples. This sample comprised whole blood, obtained in connection with sensitization to the hapten diphenylcyclopropenone (DPC). CDR3 DNA sequence: TGTGCCAGCAGCCGGCGAACTAGCAACGCAGATACGCAGTATTTT. Amino acid sequence: CASSRRTSNADTQYF.